The 18 T cell receptor beta chains below were found in one sample sequenced in a study of cytomegalovirus exposure and HLA in healthy donors. The PCR used 60 Vbeta and 13 Jbeta primers. The protocol was immunoSEQ multiplex PCR, while the TCRdb copy is restricted to in-frame clones and leaves out a portion. The table lists some 200,000 clones, 80% of them singletons, with roughly 0.65% in the top ten. Material: PBMCs. The receptors derive from a boy between 10 and 17 years old in good health and CMV-seronegative.

This clone was seen a handful of times. This rearrangement joins TRBV14 to TRBJ1-1; D is ambiguous. Germline V gives CDR1 SGHDN, CDR2 FVKESK. The CDR3 extends over 13 amino acids. Deletions cut 1 base from V and 11 bases from J, with 14 bases between. Written as DNA, the CDR3 is TGTGCCAGCAGCCAAGTGGGCGTCAGTGGCGCTTTCTTT. It encodes CASSQVGVSGAFF.

A word on this clone: At one of its ends the junction is not consistent with the germline gene, which may arise from a read error. The chain combines TRBV7-9 with TRBJ1-5, with D unresolved. This CDR3 contains 14 residues. CDR1 and CDR2 (germline): SEHNR, FQNEAQ (reference sequence). CDR3 DNA: TGTTCCAGCAGCTTAGCTGCGTCCAATCAGCCCCAGCATTTT. Protein sequence: CSSSLAASNQPQHF.

This sequence joins TRBV11-3 and TRBJ1-2; 10 nucleotides agree with TRBD1. V shed 5 bases, J shed 2 bases, and the junction held 11 bases outside the gene matches. This CDR3 has 17 amino acids. Germline V gene sequence: CDR1 SGHNT, CDR2 YENEEA. The CDR3 bases are TGTGCCAGCAGCGCCGACAGGGGGCTCTCCCCAAACTATGGCTACACCTTC. It codes for CASSADRGLSPNYGYTF.

Only a few counts were recorded for this clone. The rearrangement uses TRBV4-2 and TRBJ1-1, with no clear D. This CDR3 is built from 15 residues. V was pared by 1 base and J by 4 bases, with 13 bases between. Germline V gives CDR1 LGHNA, CDR2 YNFKEQ. Here the CDR3 DNA reads TGTGCCAGCAGCCAAGGTCTGGGGAGGAGCACTGAAGCTTTCTTT. Protein: CASSQGLGRSTEAFF.

A few counts support this clone. The chain has TRBV25-1 and TRBJ1-2; D might be TRBD1 (6 bases). This CDR3 comprises 15 residues. V was clipped by 6 bases and J by 5 bases, with 19 bases between them. The germline gives CDR1 MGHDK, CDR2 SYGVNS. The CDR3 region has the DNA TGTGCCAGCAGCCCTTCTCCCGGGACAAGATATGGCTACACCTTC. It specifies CASSPSPGTRYGYTF.

V gene TRBV6-5 combines with J gene TRBJ2-4; TRBD2 matches 8 bases. CDR3 size: 15 residues. Germline V lookup: CDR1 MNHEY, CDR2 SVGAGI. Trimming took 6 bases from V and 0 from J; bases not matched to a gene: 4. The CDR3 nucleotides are TGTGCCAGCAGAGACGGGGGGGCAGCCAAAAACATTCAGTACTTC. Translation: CASRDGGAAKNIQYF.

To note about this clone: In this CDR3 the conserved last residue, phenylalanine or tryptophan, is missing, so a read error is likely. V usage is TRBV7-8 and J usage is TRBJ1-2, with TRBD1 as a possible D gene (6 bases). The CDR3 covers 13 residues. V lost 0 bases, J lost 8 bases, and 10 bases lay in between. Germline lookup yields CDR1 SGHVS and CDR2 FQNEAQ. This CDR3 is CASSLAGGGGYTL. The CDR3 DNA reads as TGTGCCAGCAGCTTAGCGGGGGGGGGCGGCTACACCCTC.

The count of this clone is one. This chain joins TRBV7-2 and TRBJ1-4; no reliable D call. The CDR3 is 14 residues long. The V end lost 3 bases, the J end lost 6 bases, and 11 bases lay between the germline ends. Germline V gene sequence: CDR1 SGHTA, CDR2 FQGNSA. CDR3 DNA: TGTGCCAGCAGCTTTAGAGGTTCTTATGAAAAACTGTTTTTT. Protein product: CASSFRGSYEKLFF.

The chain has TRBV6-5 and TRBJ1-3; TRBD1 is a possible D gene (5 bases). Germline CDR1 is MNHEY and CDR2 is SVGAGI. V lost 0 bases to trimming and J lost 4 bases, with 10 bases between them. This CDR3 is 15 amino acids long. The CDR3 coding sequence is TGTGCCAGCAGTTACTCGGGCAGGGAAGGAAACACCATATATTTT. Translated, it gives CASSYSGREGNTIYF.

This clone was seen only once. This sequence joins TRBV19 and TRBJ2-2; 12 positions match TRBD2. Germline-derived CDR1 and CDR2 are LNHDA and SQIVND (reference sequence). This CDR3 has 21 amino acids. Unmatched junction bases numbered 15, after V lost 4 bases and J lost 0 bases. The CDR3 spells CASSTQWKTGLAGPNTGELFF. The DNA of the CDR3 is TGTGCCAGTAGTACACAATGGAAAACGGGACTAGCGGGCCCGAACACCGGGGAGCTGTTTTTT.

The chain employs TRBV2 and TRBJ1-1; no definite D call. The CDR3 runs 14 residues. Trimming shortened V by 5 bases and J by 1 base, and 11 bases separated the two germline ends. Germline loops: CDR1 SNHLY, CDR2 FYNNEI. The CDR3 DNA sequence: TGTGCCAGCAGTCGCCTAGAAGGGAACACTGAAGCTTTCTTT. Its protein is CASSRLEGNTEAFF.

The chain couples TRBV28 to TRBJ1-4, with D maybe TRBD1 (6 bases). Germline lookup yields CDR1 MDHEN and CDR2 SYDVKM. V shed 2 bases and J shed 8 bases, with 12 bases lying between them. The CDR3 is 14 residues long. CDR3 protein: CASSLETGMEKLFF. The CDR3 bases are TGTGCCAGCAGTTTAGAAACAGGGATGGAAAAACTGTTTTTT. The variable domain in full, with the rest retrieved from reference TRBV28 and TRBJ1-4, is DVKVTQSSRYLVKRTGEKVFLECVQDMDHENMFWYRQDPGLGLRLIYFSYDVKMKEKGDIPEGYSVSREKKERFSLILESASTNQTSMYLCASSLETGMEKLFFGSGTQLSVL.

Only a few counts were recorded for this clone. V and J are TRBV6-1 and TRBJ1-1; D not resolved. CDR3 length equals 14 residues. Trimming took off 3 bases at V and 1 base at J, with 9 bases between the two ends. Germline loops: CDR1 MNHNS, CDR2 SASEGT. Written as DNA, the CDR3 is TGTGCCAGCAGTGACCCGGCGGGGAACACTGAAGCTTTCTTT. This encodes CASSDPAGNTEAFF.

The chain recombines TRBV14 with TRBJ1-4; 7 nucleotides match TRBD1. The V segment lost 0 bases and the J segment 6 bases; nucleotides outside the gene matches: 7. The V gene's germline CDR1 is SGHDN and CDR2 FVKESK. This CDR3 region has 16 residues. CDR3 residues: CASSQDFRQGDEKLFF. The CDR3 region has the DNA TGTGCCAGCAGCCAAGATTTCCGACAGGGAGATGAAAAACTGTTTTTT.

This chain joins TRBV5-1 and TRBJ2-7; the D gene is possibly TRBD2 (5 bases). The V and J ends lost 0 bases and 0 bases respectively, with 10 bases between them. CDR1 is SGHRS, CDR2 YFSETQ, per germline. The CDR3 is 15 residues long. CDR3 nucleotide sequence: TGCGCCAGCAGCTTGGATTACGAGGGCTCCTACGAGCAGTACTTC. Amino acids: CASSLDYEGSYEQYF.

V usage is TRBV7-2 and J usage is TRBJ2-2; no definite D call. The germline CDR1 and CDR2 sequences are SGHTA and FQGNSA. Trimming took off 1 base at V and 1 base at J, with 4 bases between the two ends. There are 14 residues in the CDR3. CDR3 region: CASSLVMNTGELFF. CDR3 nucleotide sequence: TGTGCCAGCAGCTTAGTAATGAACACCGGGGAGCTGTTTTTT.

This clone has a handful of counts. This sequence joins TRBV11-2 and TRBJ2-7, with 9 bases that match TRBD2. V shed 5 bases, J shed 9 bases, and the junction held 17 bases outside the gene matches. This CDR3 is 16 amino acids long. Germline V CDR1 and CDR2: SGHAT, FQNNGV. CDR3 sequence (DNA): TGTGCCAGCAGCCTACTCGATCTAGCGGGATCAGTGGGGCAGTACTTC. It is translated as CASSLLDLAGSVGQYF.

The chain employs TRBV4-3 and TRBJ1-1, with 7 bases aligning to TRBD1. There are 19 residues in the CDR3. The germline V gene encodes CDR1 LGHNA and CDR2 YSLEER. Trimming cost V 0 bases and J 3 bases; bases outside gene matches: 16. In nucleotides, the CDR3 is TGCGCCAGCAGCCAAGACTGGACGGCAGGGGGGTTCTGGGACACTGAAGCTTTCTTT. This sequence encodes CASSQDWTAGGFWDTEAFF.